The 14 T cell receptor beta chains presented below share a single source sample, sequenced in a study of Ad26.COV2.S vaccination and SARS-CoV-2 variants. Data came from immunoSEQ multiplex PCR; TCRdb stores just in-frame clones and leaves some out. The repertoire includes approximately 450,000 clones, around 90% of them detected once, and 10% to 15% sits in the top ten. Treatment given: over 15 received Ad26.COV2.S at low or high dose, single or two shots; several received placebo; per-sample allocation not given. Following the first vaccine or placebo injection, samples were taken on day 63. The sequencing here drew on peripheral blood, taken in a trial of Ad26.COV2.S vaccine versus placebo. The origin of the receptors is a person aged 18-65 years who received the Ad26.COV2.S COVID-19 vaccine or a placebo.

To note about this clone: Within the sample, other DNA sequences also encode this same CDR3. The J gene is TRBJ2-5, the V gene TRBV18; no definite D call. The V end was cut by 2 bases, the J end by 3 bases, with 1 base between. Germline values: CDR1 KGHSH, CDR2 LQKENI. This CDR3 is built from 11 residues. The CDR3 spells CASSPEETQYF. CDR3 DNA sequence: TGTGCCAGCTCACCAGAAGAGACCCAGTACTTC.

This chain uses TRBV4-1 with TRBJ1-6; a possible D gene is TRBD1 (5 bases). Germline CDR1 MGHRA, CDR2 YSYEKL. With 0 bases removed from V and 13 bases from J, the gap between germline ends came to 22 bases. The CDR3 extends over 17 amino acids. The CDR3 region has the DNA TGCGCCAGCAGCCAAGATCAGCTTACGGGGCCCCGGGTTCCCCTCCACTTT. Encoded protein: CASSQDQLTGPRVPLHF.

The chain employs TRBV18 and TRBJ2-6; tentatively, D is TRBD1 (5 bases). The CDR3 contains 16 residues. Germline CDR1 and CDR2: KGHSH and LQKENI. The ends were cut back, 3 bases at V and 2 bases at J, with 11 bases in the middle. The CDR3 DNA follows: TGTGCCAGCTCACCGATTTCAGGGACTGGGGCCAACGTCCTGACTTTC. This translates into CASSPISGTGANVLTF.

V usage is TRBV18 and J usage is TRBJ2-7, with 8 bases fitting TRBD1. The ends lost 5 bases at V and 4 bases at J; junction bases unmatched: 4. Germline CDR1 KGHSH, CDR2 LQKENI. CDR3 length: 13 amino acids. CDR3 sequence reads: CASSGGQGYEQYF. CDR3 DNA sequence: TGTGCCAGCTCAGGTGGACAGGGATACGAGCAGTACTTC.

A note on this clone: The same CDR3 is also encoded by other DNA sequences in this sample. The J gene is TRBJ1-6, the V gene TRBV7-9; D not certain. CDR3 length: 13 residues. CDR1 and CDR2 (germline): SEHNR, FQNEAQ (reference sequence). V was cut by 2 bases and J by 5 bases, with 4 bases left in between. CDR3 loop: CASSLQNNSPLHF. CDR3 coding DNA: TGTGCCAGCAGCTTACAGAATAATTCACCCCTCCACTTT.

The chain employs TRBV6-5 and TRBJ1-2; D remains ambiguous. CDR3 size: 12 residues. Trimming removed 2 bases from V and 8 bases from J, with 9 bases in between. Per germline, CDR1 MNHEY and CDR2 SVGAGI. Written as DNA, the CDR3 is TGTGCCAGCAGTTACGCCGGCGGGGGCTACACCTTC. Encoded protein: CASSYAGGGYTF.

The V and J genes are TRBV5-1 and TRBJ1-1, with D possibly TRBD1 on 6 matching bases. CDR3 length: 17 residues. The V end lost 3 bases, the J end lost 0 bases, and 18 bases lay between the germline ends. Looked up from germline, CDR1 is SGHRS and CDR2 is YFSETQ. The CDR3, as DNA: TGCGCCAGCAGCTCGGGTGGGGGCCTTCTTATGAACACTGAAGCTTTCTTT. Translated: CASSSGGGLLMNTEAFF.

The chain links TRBV19 to TRBJ2-7, with 7 bases identical to TRBD1. The CDR3 extends over 13 amino acids. The germline gives CDR1 LNHDA, CDR2 SQIVND (reference sequence). The junction had 4 bases not matched to a gene; V was cut back by 5 bases and J by 3 bases. The CDR3 loop is CASSAQGDYEQYF. The CDR3 DNA reads TGTGCCAGTAGTGCCCAGGGGGACTACGAGCAGTACTTC.

This chain links TRBV24-1 with TRBJ2-1; D gene uncertain. The length of the CDR3 is 13 residues. Germline CDR1 and CDR2: KGHDR and SFDVKD. With 7 bases removed from V and 5 bases from J, the gap between germline ends came to 11 bases. The DNA for the CDR3 is TGTGCCACCAGATTGGGATCTGACAATGAGCAGTTCTTC. Translation: CATRLGSDNEQFF.

The chain carries TRBV3-1 (or the pseudogene TRBV3-2) and TRBJ2-2, with D maybe TRBD2 (5 bases). Between the trimmed V and J ends, which lost 1 base and 0 bases, there was a span of 18 bases. Germline lookup yields CDR1 LGHDT and CDR2 YNNKEL (reference sequence). This CDR3 spans 19 amino acids. CDR3 sequence: CASSQGIRLGAANTGELFF. CDR3 bases: TGTGCCAGCAGCCAAGGAATACGGCTGGGAGCCGCGAACACCGGGGAGCTGTTTTTT.

The chain carries TRBV4-2 and TRBJ1-2; D is possibly TRBD1 (6 bases). With 0 bases removed from V and 2 bases from J, the gap between germline ends came to 19 bases. The germline V gene has CDR1 LGHNA and CDR2 YNFKEQ. CDR3 size: 18 residues. CDR3 region: CASSQEGGQTRINYGYTF. Here the CDR3 DNA reads TGTGCCAGCAGCCAAGAGGGGGGGCAGACCCGAATAAACTATGGCTACACCTTC.

The chain combines TRBV6-5 with TRBJ2-2; TRBD1 aligns across 9 bases. The CDR3 consists of 16 residues. CDR1 and CDR2 (germline): MNHEY, SVGAGI. V gave up 2 bases and J gave up 5 bases; unmatched junction bases: 6. CDR3 DNA: TGTGCCAGCAGTTACGGGACAGGGTTGGGAACCGGGGAGCTGTTTTTT. Encoded protein: CASSYGTGLGTGELFF.

The V call is TRBV24-1, the J call TRBJ2-7; 7 nucleotides match TRBD1. Germline-derived CDR1 and CDR2 are KGHDR and SFDVKD. V lost 4 bases to trimming and J lost 3 bases; unmatched junction nucleotides: 8. CDR3 length equals 15 residues. The CDR3 loop reads CATSDPTRDSYEQYF. The CDR3 DNA follows: TGTGCCACCAGTGACCCCACTCGGGACAGCTACGAGCAGTACTTC.

The chain combines TRBV18 with TRBJ1-6; weak D call: TRBD1 (5 bases). The germline V gene has CDR1 KGHSH and CDR2 LQKENI. CDR3 length: 13 amino acids. Trimming left V 6 bases short and J 12 bases short, with 15 bases between. CDR3 sequence reads: CASSKEDIQPLHF. The CDR3 nucleotides are TGTGCCAGCTCTAAAGAGGACATACAACCCCTCCACTTT.